The 13 T cell receptor beta chains presented below share a single source sample, sequenced in a study of cytomegalovirus exposure and HLA in healthy donors. The PCR was carried out with 60 Vbeta primers and 13 Jbeta primers. Sequencing used immunoSEQ multiplex PCR; TCRdb keeps in-frame clones, though not all of them. Its table lists around 150,000 clones. The sequenced sample consisted of PBMCs. The receptor set was obtained from a woman aged 60-75 years in good health and CMV-seronegative.

This chain uses TRBV4-1 with TRBJ1-1; D gene uncertain. The length of the CDR3 is 13 residues. Between the trimmed V and J ends, which lost 1 base and 3 bases, there was a span of 6 bases. Germline V gene sequence: CDR1 MGHRA, CDR2 YSYEKL. The CDR3 region has the DNA TGCGCCAGCAGCCAAGTAGCCGACACTGAAGCTTTCTTT. Its translation is CASSQVADTEAFF.

The chain couples TRBV7-9 to TRBJ2-2; D may be TRBD1 (6 bases). This CDR3 is built from 13 residues. Trimming removed 7 bases at V and 2 bases at J, with 8 bases between. The V gene's germline CDR1 is SEHNR and CDR2 FQNEAQ (reference sequence). CDR3 sequence (DNA): TGTGCCAGCATCAGGGGCAACACCGGGGAGCTGTTTTTT. Protein sequence: CASIRGNTGELFF.

The chain carries TRBV5-1 and TRBJ1-1; D remains ambiguous. V lost 5 bases and J lost 10, with 24 bases in between. This CDR3 is built from 15 residues. The germline V gene has CDR1 SGHRS and CDR2 YFSETQ. This CDR3 is CASSITHGSRDGAFF. Written as DNA, the CDR3 is TGCGCCAGCAGTATCACCCACGGGTCGAGGGATGGAGCTTTCTTT.

The CDR3 coding sequence is TGTGCTAGTGGTTCAACCGGGAAGAGACCTTCCCGCGATCAGCCCCAGCATTTT. Translated: CASGSTGKRPSRDQPQHF. This chain connects TRBV12-5 to TRBJ1-5, with D unclear. This CDR3 region has 18 residues. Germline V gene lookup returns CDR1 LGHNT and CDR2 FRNRAP. V shed 4 bases and J shed 5 bases, with 24 bases lying between them. The full variable domain, rest sourced from reference TRBV12-5 and TRBJ1-5, is DARVTQTPRHKVTEMGQEVTMRCQPILGHNTVFWYRQTMMQGLELLAYFRNRAPLDDSGMPKDRFSAEMPDATLATLKIQPSEPRDSAVYFCASGSTGKRPSRDQPQHFGDGTRLSIL.

This chain links TRBV19 with TRBJ1-1, with D possibly TRBD1 on 5 matching bases. The CDR3 consists of 14 residues. Per the germline V gene, CDR1 is LNHDA and CDR2 is SQIVND (reference sequence). Deletions cut 5 bases from V and 1 base from J, with 11 bases between. The CDR3 reads CASSGTGENTEAFF. Written as DNA, the CDR3 is TGTGCCAGTAGTGGGACGGGGGAGAACACTGAAGCTTTCTTT.

The chain has TRBV5-1 and TRBJ2-5; 7 nucleotides match TRBD1. Germline trimming cut 6 bases from V and 2 bases from J; bases unmatched to any gene: 7. CDR3 length: 14 amino acids. CDR1 is SGHRS and CDR2 is YFSETQ in the germline V gene. CDR3 region: CASTPGTAQETQYF. The CDR3 DNA follows: TGCGCCAGCACCCCCGGGACAGCGCAAGAGACCCAGTACTTC.

The rearrangement joins TRBV28 to TRBJ1-3; D unresolved. The CDR3 has 16 amino acids. V shed 5 bases and J shed 0 bases, with 14 bases lying between them. CDR1 is MDHEN and CDR2 is SYDVKM in the germline V gene. CDR3 bases: TGTGCCAGCAGTACCCACACCCCAGGCTCTGGAAACACCATATATTTT. As protein: CASSTHTPGSGNTIYF.

The chain links TRBV18 to TRBJ1-6; 7 bases match TRBD1. The junction had 5 bases not matched to a gene; V was cut back by 3 bases and J by 6 bases. The germline V gene encodes CDR1 KGHSH and CDR2 LQKENI. CDR3 length: 15 residues. CDR3 protein: CASSPDRASNSPLHF. In DNA, the CDR3 is TGTGCCAGCTCACCCGACAGGGCGAGTAATTCACCCCTCCACTTT.

V usage is TRBV5-1 and J usage is TRBJ1-4, with 7 bases identical to TRBD1. This CDR3 has 13 residues. The V gene's germline CDR1 is SGHRS and CDR2 YFSETQ. The ends lost 4 bases at V and 5 bases at J; junction bases unmatched: 2. In DNA, the CDR3 is TGCGCCAGCAGCCGGGACAGAAATGAAAAACTGTTTTTT. Its translation is CASSRDRNEKLFF.

V is TRBV7-3 and J is TRBJ2-5; 7 bases align to TRBD2. The V segment lost 5 bases and the J segment 6 bases; nucleotides outside the gene matches: 9. CDR1 SGHTA and CDR2 FQGTGA come from the germline V gene. The length of the CDR3 is 14 residues. CDR3 DNA: TGTGCCAGCAGCCCATCCCAGCGGGGCCAGACCCAGTACTTC. This encodes CASSPSQRGQTQYF.

This chain joins TRBV10-2 and TRBJ2-7; D gene unclear. Trimming took 3 bases from V and 7 from J, leaving 13 bases between them. The V gene's germline CDR1 is WSHSY and CDR2 SAAADI. The CDR3 spans 13 residues. The CDR3 sequence is CASSEPLQSEQYF. The CDR3 bases are TGCGCCAGCAGTGAACCCCTCCAGTCGGAGCAGTACTTC.

The chain employs TRBV7-8 and TRBJ2-1, with D possibly matching TRBD2 (6 bases). The CDR3 spans 15 residues. The V end lost 4 bases, the J end lost 5 bases, and 15 bases lay between the germline ends. Germline CDR1 SGHVS, CDR2 FQNEAQ. In nucleotides, the CDR3 is TGTGCCAGCAGCTCTAGAGGCGGGGTTAACAATGAGCAGTTCTTC. Its protein is CASSSRGGVNNEQFF.

With regard to this clone: The junction departs from the called germline gene at one end, perhaps through a read error. This chain joins TRBV9 and TRBJ1-2, with D possibly being TRBD1 (5 bases). The germline V gene encodes CDR1 SGDLS and CDR2 YYNGEE. This CDR3 contains 11 residues. This chain's CDR3 is CVSSARGYYTF. Written as DNA, the CDR3 is TGTGTCAGCAGCGCGCGGGGGTACTACACCTTC. Variable domain in full (rest from reference TRBV9 and TRBJ1-2): DSGVTQTPKHLITATGQRVTLRCSPRSGDLSVYWYQQSLDQGLQFLIQYYNGEERAKGNILERFSAQQFPDLHSELNLSSLELGDSALYFCVSSARGYYTFGSGTRLTVV.